These T cell receptor beta chains were read from a single sample in a study of blood T cell repertoires in COVID-19. Method: immunoSEQ multiplex PCR; TCRdb's copy keeps in-frame clones and lacks some. The table lists about 320,000 clones, 85% to 95% of them singletons. Source material: PBMCs or T cells enriched from blood (not recorded which). These TCRs come from a woman between 25 and 40 years old who had been exposed to COVID-19. Each CDR3 is given with its conserved first and last residue. Clone sizes are given selectively: once, few, many, or a class where the clone is expanded.

>TRBV4-2|TRBJ2-1|once
CASSQDVLELVQFF
>TRBV4-2|TRBJ1-4|-
CASSQDQQGAWEKLFF
>TRBV7-9|TRBJ2-7|-
CASSLGIQGPYHEQYF
>TRBV5-1|TRBJ1-2|-
CASNIRGGNNYGYTF
>TRBV5-1|TRBJ2-5|-
CASSLGQGQETQYF
>TRBV30|TRBJ1-2|-
CAWSVGWGANYGYTF
>TRBV7-9|TRBJ2-7|-
CASSGTNSYEQYF
>TRBV7-7|TRBJ2-3|-
CASSPLTGRSGDTQYF
>TRBV20-1|TRBJ2-2|-
CSASRQGARSGELFF
>TRBV4-3|TRBJ1-3|-
CASSQGLGYSGNTIYF
>TRBV4-2|TRBJ2-7|-
CASSQERTGLYEQYF
>TRBV27|TRBJ1-2|-
CASSFRRAGVDGYTF
>TRBV5-1|TRBJ1-2|-
CASSLGQGGYTF
>TRBV6-5|TRBJ1-4|-
CASRQGSNEKLFF
>TRBV7-9|TRBJ2-6|-
CASSSGWDRVLSGANVLTF
>TRBV7-9|TRBJ1-2|-
CASSLTDGYGYTF
>TRBV12-2|TRBJ1-1|-
CASRSKKFTQGQLNTEAFF
>TRBV5-8|TRBJ1-5|-
CASQQGRTNQPQHF
>TRBV30|TRBJ2-7|-
CAWSASRGPYEQYF
>TRBV13|TRBJ2-2|-
CASSLMGAPPNTGELFF
>TRBV30|TRBJ1-1|-
CAWSGMQERGENTEAFF
>TRBV4-2|TRBJ1-2|-
CASSQGTVPMSGYTF
>TRBV9|TRBJ2-3|-
CASSVGAGKITDTQYF
>TRBV7-9|TRBJ2-2|-
CASSLLRTSSTGELFF
>TRBV13|TRBJ2-1|-
CASSTKTAYNEQFF
>TRBV7-8|TRBJ1-4|few
CASSFNRGLYNEKLFF
>TRBV4-3|TRBJ1-6|-
CASSQDHQGRGSPLHF
>TRBV6-5|TRBJ1-1|-
CASSPRVTREAFF
>TRBV5-6|TRBJ1-1|-
CASSRDTEAFF
>TRBV3-1/TRBV3-2|TRBJ2-7|-
CASSQVPRTYEQYF
>TRBV7-9|TRBJ1-1|-
CASSKDRVNTEAFF
>TRBV7-9|TRBJ1-4|-
CASSLGGQGGGEKLFF
>TRBV14|TRBJ2-7|-
CASSPGTGPYEQYF
>TRBV10-3|TRBJ2-3|-
CAIRDRGRTDTQYF
>TRBV11-2|TRBJ1-4|-
CASSWETESGINEKLFF
>TRBV29-1|TRBJ2-7|-
CSVRVSSYEQYF
>TRBV27|TRBJ2-3|-
CASSQGGFTDTQYF
>TRBV7-8|TRBJ2-6|-
CASSLAQAGGLPNVLTF
>TRBV9|TRBJ1-6|once
CASSLTPQGSYNSPLHF
>TRBV7-9|TRBJ1-4|once
CASSLVWGQGDEKLFF
>TRBV15|TRBJ1-2|-
CATSRLEGSNYGYTF
>TRBV5-8|TRBJ2-7|-
CASSYTYEQYF
>TRBV5-1|TRBJ1-2|-
CASSRDRDYGYTF
>TRBV7-9|TRBJ2-1|once
CASSSASGGTYLDEQFF
>TRBV7-9|TRBJ1-2|-
CASSFAAGRLPGVGYTF
>TRBV11-2|TRBJ2-3|-
CASSEGLNTDTQYF
>TRBV7-9|TRBJ2-1|-
CASSRQGDNNEQFF